A single sample is the source of the 25 T cell receptor beta chains below, sequenced in a study of T cells in Graves' hyperthyroidism and ophthalmopathy. Amplification targeted TCR beta CDR3 regions from RNA transcripts. HTBI primers were used for first-round RT-PCR of the TCR CDR3. TCRdb used MiXCR to reprocess the multiplex PCR reads, holding one entry per CDR3 protein. The sample includes some 200,000 distinct CDR3 sequences, roughly a sixth of them seen just once. Sequencing used blood. The receptors stem from a woman in her forties or fifties with Graves' hyperthyroidism.

The J gene is TRBJ2-5, the V gene TRBV12-3 or TRBV12-4, with 8 bases lining up with TRBD1. This CDR3 region has 18 residues. The junction had 15 bases not matched to a gene; V was cut back by 2 bases and J by 4 bases. The CDR3 protein is CASSLSSSSTGARETQYF. For the CDR3, the DNA is TGTGCCAGCAGTTTAAGTTCATCGTCGACAGGGGCGCGAGAGACCCAGTACTTC.

This clonotype occurred many times. The rearrangement links TRBV24-1 to TRBJ1-5, with 8 bases identical to TRBD1. J was trimmed by 3 bases and V by 9 bases; bases with no gene match: 6. From germline, CDR1 is KGHDR and CDR2 SFDVKD. This CDR3 is built from 14 residues. CDR3 region: CATASDRANQPQHF. As DNA, the CDR3 is TGTGCCACCGCCTCGGACAGGGCCAATCAGCCCCAGCATTTT.

At least ten counts were recorded for this clonotype. This sequence joins TRBV29-1 and TRBJ1-1; D unclear. V was cut by 3 bases and J by 4 bases, with 3 bases left in between. The CDR3 covers 10 residues. Germline V gene sequence: CDR1 SQVTM, CDR2 ANQGSEA. The DNA for the CDR3 is TGCAGCGTTGACATCACTGAAGCTTTCTTT. This translates into CSVDITEAFF.

A few counts support this clonotype. The chain links TRBV6-2 or TRBV6-3 to TRBJ1-5; 7 bases agree with TRBD1. The CDR3 consists of 14 residues. Germline trimming cut 4 bases from V and 5 bases from J; bases unmatched to any gene: 5. Per the germline V gene, CDR1 is MNHEY and CDR2 is SVGEGT. CDR3 sequence (DNA): TGTGCCAGCAGTTTGACAGGGAACGATCAGCCCCAGCATTTT. Residues: CASSLTGNDQPQHF.

The table lists this clonotype with many counts. This chain uses TRBV2 with TRBJ2-6; D gene unclear. CDR3 size: 16 residues. V gave up 0 bases and J gave up 2 bases, with 8 bases separating them. Germline V gene lookup returns CDR1 SNHLY and CDR2 FYNNEI. The DNA for the CDR3 is TGTGCCAGCAGTGAAGCGCGGCGTGCTGGGGCCAACGTCCTGACTTTC. Protein sequence: CASSEARRAGANVLTF. The full variable domain, its missing parts supplied by reference TRBV2 and TRBJ2-6, is EPEVTQTPSHQVTQMGQEVILRCVPISNHLYFYWYRQILGQKVEFLVSFYNNEISEKSEIFDDQFSVERPDGSNFTLKIRSTKLEDSAMYFCASSEARRAGANVLTFGAGSRLTVL.

This clonotype occurred many times. The rearrangement joins TRBV30 to TRBJ1-1; D is unresolved. V dropped 3 bases and J dropped 0 bases, with 8 bases sitting between them. The length of the CDR3 is 13 residues. Looked up from germline, CDR1 is GTSNPN and CDR2 is SVGIG (reference sequence). The CDR3 region is CAWRVLVNTEAFF. The DNA of the CDR3 is TGTGCCTGGAGGGTTCTCGTGAACACTGAAGCTTTCTTT.

This clonotype has only a few counts. This chain connects TRBV20-1 to TRBJ1-5; a weak D match, TRBD1 (6 bases). This CDR3 has 15 residues. V was cut by 3 bases and J by 2 bases, with 14 bases left in between. Germline CDR1 DFQATT, CDR2 SNEGSKA (reference sequence). CDR3 nucleotide sequence: TGCAGTGCTAGGGCTTGGGGGCTGGGCAATCAGCCCCAGCATTTT. This encodes CSARAWGLGNQPQHF.

This clonotype came up many times. The V call is TRBV30, the J call TRBJ1-1; D is unresolved. Germline CDR1 is GTSNPN and CDR2 is SVGIG (reference sequence). Trimming took off 2 bases at V and 2 bases at J, with 9 bases between the two ends. The CDR3 covers 13 residues. CDR3 loop: CAWSSTLNTEAFF. The DNA of the CDR3 is TGTGCCTGGAGTTCCACCCTCAACACTGAAGCTTTCTTT. Full variable domain (outside the CDR3, taken from reference TRBV30 and TRBJ1-1): SQTIHQWPATLVQPVGSPLSLECTVEGTSNPNLYWYRQAAGRGLQLLFYSVGIGQISSEVPQNLSASRPQDRQFILSSKKLLLSDSGFYLCAWSSTLNTEAFFGQGTRLTVV.

This clonotype has at least ten counts. The CDR3 here is CASSTGQGRNQPQHF. DNA for the CDR3: TGTGCCAGCAGTACAGGCCAGGGGCGGAATCAGCCCCAGCATTTT. The chain recombines TRBV27 with TRBJ1-5; D possibly corresponds to TRBD1 (6 bases). The length of the CDR3 is 15 residues. V dropped 5 bases and J dropped 4 bases, with 15 bases sitting between them. From germline, CDR1 is MNHEY and CDR2 SMNVEV (reference sequence).

This clonotype was picked up many times. This sequence joins TRBV28 and TRBJ2-3, with D possibly matching TRBD2 (6 bases). Trimming cost V 6 bases and J 7 bases, with 11 bases left between them. Germline V gene sequence: CDR1 MDHEN, CDR2 SYDVKM. There are 12 residues in the CDR3. The DNA for the CDR3 is TGTGCCAGCAGCCAGACTAGGAATACGCAGTATTTT. Amino acids: CASSQTRNTQYF.

This clonotype was observed a handful of times. The chain joins TRBV5-1 to TRBJ1-6, with 7 bases fitting TRBD1. The CDR3 is made up of 16 amino acids. Looked up from germline, CDR1 is SGHRS and CDR2 is YFSETQ. Germline trimming cut 4 bases from V and 5 bases from J; bases unmatched to any gene: 9. CDR3 sequence (DNA): TGCGCCAGCAGCCTCGACAGGGCGGAGAATAATTCACCCCTCCACTTT. Amino acids: CASSLDRAENNSPLHF. Based on the CDR3 plus reference TRBV5-1 and TRBJ1-6, the full variable domain is KAGVTQTPRYLIKTRGQQVTLSCSPISGHRSVSWYQQTPGQGLQFLFEYFSETQRNKGNFPGRFSGRQFSNSRSEMNVSTLELGDSALYLCASSLDRAENNSPLHFGNGTRLTVT.

This clonotype has ten or more counts. V and J are TRBV12-3 or TRBV12-4 and TRBJ2-7; D is unresolved. The length of the CDR3 is 12 residues. Trimming shortened V by 5 bases and J by 7 bases, and 12 bases separated the two germline ends. CDR3 protein: CASSIFGSEQYF. The CDR3 coding sequence is TGTGCCAGCAGTATCTTCGGGTCGGAGCAGTACTTC.

This chain connects TRBV7-3 to TRBJ2-1; D is uncertain. Germline CDR1 and CDR2: SGHTA and FQGTGA. Trimming stripped 1 base from V and 3 bases from J, with 10 bases between. This CDR3 contains 15 residues. The CDR3 protein is CASSLRTTNYNEQFF. The CDR3 region has the DNA TGTGCCAGCAGCTTAAGAACTACCAACTACAATGAGCAGTTCTTC.

This clonotype was recorded at least ten times. V and J are TRBV5-1 and TRBJ2-7; D might be TRBD2 (5 bases). Trimming pared 4 bases from V and 0 bases from J, leaving 8 bases between. The germline V gene encodes CDR1 SGHRS and CDR2 YFSETQ. The CDR3 runs to 13 residues. CDR3: CASSALDSYEQYF. The DNA of the CDR3 is TGCGCCAGCAGCGCACTAGACTCCTACGAGCAGTACTTC.

This sequence joins TRBV7-3 and TRBJ2-1; D might be TRBD1 or TRBD2, each matching 6 bases. Germline V gene data show CDR1 as SGHTA and CDR2 as FQGTGA. This CDR3 has 13 residues. The V and J ends lost 4 bases and 8 bases respectively, with 12 bases between them. CDR3 in DNA: TGTGCCAGCAGCTGGGGGGCCGGGGATGAGCAGTTCTTC. This sequence encodes CASSWGAGDEQFF.

This clonotype was picked up many times. This sequence joins TRBV2 and TRBJ2-5; D gene unclear. This CDR3 region has 16 residues. Trimming cost V 3 bases and J 3 bases, with 17 bases left between them. Germline CDR1 is SNHLY and CDR2 is FYNNEI. CDR3 DNA sequence: TGTGCCAGCAGTGAGGCTGACGGGTTGGACGAAGAGACCCAGTACTTC. This codes for CASSEADGLDEETQYF.

The CDR3 coding sequence is TGTGCCAGCAGTGCCGCGGGACAGATACTCTATGGCTACACCTTC. Its protein is CASSAAGQILYGYTF. This chain connects TRBV27 to TRBJ1-2; the match to TRBD1 covers 7 bases. This CDR3 contains 15 residues. Trimming at V came to 5 bases and at J to 4 bases, leaving 10 bases not matched to a gene. CDR1 and CDR2 from the germline V gene are MNHEY and SMNVEV (reference sequence).

This clonotype has just a few counts. This rearrangement joins TRBV6-2 or TRBV6-3 to TRBJ2-1, with D tentatively TRBD1 or TRBD2 (5 bases each). Trimming pared 4 bases from V and 4 bases from J, leaving 17 bases between. The CDR3 runs to 16 residues. Germline V lookup: CDR1 MNHEY, CDR2 SVGEGT. The CDR3 DNA reads as TGTGCCAGCAGTTTCCGGCCGTGGGACCAATACAATGAGCAGTTCTTC. This translates into CASSFRPWDQYNEQFF.

V usage is TRBV28 and J usage is TRBJ1-2; D call uncertain. CDR1 is MDHEN, CDR2 SYDVKM, per germline. The CDR3 consists of 11 residues. V lost 7 bases and J lost 4, with 7 bases in between. DNA for the CDR3: TGTGCCAGCAACTCCCGCTATGGCTACACCTTC. It is translated as CASNSRYGYTF.

This clonotype was seen repeatedly, ten times or more. This chain uses TRBV5-1 with TRBJ2-1, with unresolved D. Germline lookup yields CDR1 SGHRS and CDR2 YFSETQ. This CDR3 region has 14 residues. With 6 bases removed from V and 6 bases from J, the gap between germline ends came to 16 bases. The CDR3 region is CASTLGPVTNEQFF. The CDR3 DNA is TGCGCCAGCACCCTAGGGCCGGTAACCAATGAGCAGTTCTTC. Based on the CDR3 plus reference TRBV5-1 and TRBJ2-1, the full variable domain is KAGVTQTPRYLIKTRGQQVTLSCSPISGHRSVSWYQQTPGQGLQFLFEYFSETQRNKGNFPGRFSGRQFSNSRSEMNVSTLELGDSALYLCASTLGPVTNEQFFGPGTRLTVL.

The rearrangement joins TRBV28 to TRBJ2-7; 7 bases are a match to TRBD2. This CDR3 comprises 15 residues. Looked up from germline, CDR1 is MDHEN and CDR2 is SYDVKM. J was trimmed by 6 bases and V by 6 bases; bases with no gene match: 14. This CDR3 reads CASSPAGGRLSEQYF. CDR3 nucleotide sequence: TGTGCCAGCAGCCCTGCTGGCGGGAGATTGTCCGAGCAGTACTTC.

This clonotype was seen many times. The V call is TRBV3-1, the J call TRBJ1-1; 8 positions agree with TRBD1. Per the germline V gene, CDR1 is LGHDT and CDR2 is YNNKEL (reference sequence). J was trimmed by 0 bases and V by 0 bases; bases with no gene match: 3. The CDR3 loop spans 16 amino acids. This CDR3 reads CASSQDQGAMNTEAFF. In nucleotides, the CDR3 is TGTGCCAGCAGCCAAGATCAGGGGGCGATGAACACTGAAGCTTTCTTT.

This clonotype was counted many times. This chain connects TRBV29-1 to TRBJ2-3; possibly TRBD1 or TRBD2 for D (5 bases each). CDR1 is SQVTM and CDR2 is ANQGSEA in the germline V gene. The CDR3 runs to 13 residues. The V gene lost 3 bases and the J gene lost 1 base, with 8 bases spanning the gap. In DNA, the CDR3 is TGCAGCGTTGAGGGACCCGGCACAGATACGCAGTATTTT. Protein product: CSVEGPGTDTQYF.

This clonotype was picked up many times. The V gene is TRBV27, the J gene TRBJ2-1; D is possibly TRBD2 (6 bases). Trimming took 8 bases from V and 5 from J, leaving 19 bases between them. The CDR3 has 15 amino acids. CDR1 MNHEY and CDR2 SMNVEV come from the germline V gene (reference sequence). CDR3 nucleotide sequence: TGTGCCAGCCAAGAGAGGAGGGCCGGGAACAATGAGCAGTTCTTC. Translation gives CASQERRAGNNEQFF.

A note on this clonotype: A much larger clone sits a single nucleotide away, making a read error possible. The chain employs TRBV27 and TRBJ1-1; 7 nucleotides agree with TRBD1. The germline gives CDR1 MNHEY, CDR2 SMNVEV (reference sequence). The CDR3 covers 13 residues. CDR3 nucleotide sequence: TGTGCCAGCAGCATGGACAGGTCCACTGAAACTTTCTTT. Amino acid sequence: CASSMDRSTETFF.